The rows below give T cell receptor beta chains drawn from one sample of a study of tumor-infiltrating lymphocytes in localized non-small cell lung cancer. Using immunoSEQ multiplex PCR, the repertoire was profiled, and TCRdb retains in-frame clones only, with some absent. Of around 15,000 clones in the sample, about 65% were seen once. The sequenced material came from lung tumor tissue. These receptors were obtained from a human donor with non-small cell lung cancer. The CDR3 runs from the conserved cysteine through the conserved F or W. The D gene is left open where the match is weak. Some rows have no size entry. The others give once, few or many, or a class for an expanded clone.

j_call d_call clone_size v_call cdr3_length cdr3_aa cdr3_nt
TRBJ2-7 NA NA TRBV5-4 15 CASSLERTVAYEQYF TGTGCCAGCAGCTTGGAACGGACAGTAGCCTACGAGCAGTACTTC
TRBJ1-1 NA NA TRBV6-5 13 CASSGLWGNEAFF TGTGCCAGCAGTGGCCTCTGGGGTAACGAAGCTTTCTTT
TRBJ2-1 NA NA TRBV7-2 14 CASSRGNQYNEQFF TGTGCCAGCAGCCGAGGAAACCAGTACAATGAGCAGTTCTTC
TRBJ2-5 TRBD1 NA TRBV28 15 CASSSRTGGKETQYF TGTGCCAGCAGTTCCCGGACAGGGGGTAAAGAGACCCAGTACTTC
TRBJ2-7 TRBD1 NA TRBV10-2 12 CATDRGQNEQYF TGCGCCACGGACAGGGGACAAAACGAGCAGTACTTC
TRBJ2-5 TRBD2 NA TRBV19 17 CASSIGGVWGGQETQYF TGTGCCAGTAGTATAGGGGGTGTTTGGGGGGGCCAAGAGACCCAGTACTTC
TRBJ1-1 TRBD1 NA TRBV7-2 16 CASSARWDSVFREAFF TGTGCCAGCAGCGCGCGGTGGGACAGCGTCTTTCGGGAAGCTTTCTTT
TRBJ2-1 TRBD2 NA TRBV7-2 15 CASSSLAGGPSEQFF TGTGCCAGCAGCTCCTTAGCGGGAGGGCCATCTGAGCAGTTCTTC
TRBJ2-3 NA once TRBV11-3 12 CASSPVPDTQYF TGTGCCAGCAGCCCCGTCCCAGATACGCAGTATTTT
TRBJ1-2 TRBD1 once TRBV19 15 CASSIGVGQGYGYTF TGTGCCAGTAGTATAGGTGTCGGACAGGGCTATGGCTACACCTTC
TRBJ2-2 TRBD1 NA TRBV11-3 15 CASSRTGGRSGELFF TGTGCCAGCAGCCGGACAGGGGGACGGTCCGGGGAGCTGTTTTTT
TRBJ2-1 NA NA TRBV7-2 15 CASSPHGAGMGEQFF TGTGCCAGCAGCCCCCATGGCGCGGGAATGGGTGAGCAGTTCTTC
TRBJ2-7 NA few TRBV7-4 14 CASSSIRGTYEQYF TGTGCCAGCAGCTCAATCCGGGGAACCTACGAGCAGTACTTC
TRBJ2-7 NA NA TRBV7-2 11 CASSLAREQYF TGTGCCAGCAGCTTAGCGCGCGAGCAGTACTTC
TRBJ2-5 NA NA TRBV18 12 CASSPPAETQYF TGTGCCAGCTCACCACCGGCAGAGACCCAGTACTTC
TRBJ1-3 NA NA TRBV21-1 14 CASSVKGAIGTIYF TGTGCCAGCAGTGTTAAGGGCGCGATCGGCACCATATATTTT
TRBJ2-7 TRBD1 NA TRBV5-5 15 CASSREGDRGGEQYF TGTGCCAGCAGCAGGGAGGGGGACAGGGGCGGGGAGCAGTACTTC
TRBJ2-3 TRBD2 once TRBV29-1 15 CSVVRGGSSTDTQYF TGCAGCGTCGTTCGGGGGGGATCGAGCACAGATACGCAGTATTTT
TRBJ2-5 NA NA TRBV28 15 CASSFVRGGQETQYF TGTGCCAGCAGTTTTGTTAGGGGTGGCCAAGAGACCCAGTACTTC
TRBJ2-3 NA NA TRBV21-1 16 CASSKAGEVGTDTQYF TGTGCCAGCAGCAAAGCGGGGGAGGTGGGCACAGATACGCAGTATTTT
TRBJ2-3 TRBD2 NA TRBV30 17 CAWSLGGTSGSTDTQYF TGTGCCTGGAGTCTCGGGGGGACTAGCGGCAGCACAGATACGCAGTATTTT
TRBJ1-1 NA NA TRBV6-5 13 CASSYLWDIEAFF TGTGCCAGCAGTTACTTGTGGGATATTGAAGCTTTCTTT
TRBJ1-5 TRBD1 NA TRBV27 15 CASSFLTGVNQPQHF TGTGCCAGCAGTTTCCTGACAGGGGTAAATCAGCCCCAGCATTTT
TRBJ1-1 NA few TRBV27 14 CASSSDLLRAEAFF TGTGCCAGCAGTTCGGACCTCCTAAGGGCTGAAGCTTTCTTT
TRBJ2-7 TRBD1 once TRBV4-2 14 CASSQVQGWDEQYF TGTGCCAGCAGCCAAGTACAGGGGTGGGACGAGCAGTACTTC
TRBJ2-3 NA NA TRBV6-5 13 CASSYYQGDTQYF TGTGCCAGCAGTTACTACCAGGGAGATACGCAGTATTTT
TRBJ1-1 NA NA TRBV20-1 11 CSASYATEAFF TGCAGTGCCTCTTATGCCACTGAAGCTTTCTTT
TRBJ2-2 TRBD2 few TRBV9 16 CASSVGLAGVAGELFF TGTGCCAGCAGCGTGGGACTAGCGGGAGTAGCCGGGGAGCTGTTTTTT
TRBJ1-4 TRBD1 medium-sized TRBV7-9 18 CASSTPLQGAIANEKLFF TGTGCCAGCAGCACACCGTTACAGGGGGCGATTGCCAATGAAAAACTGTTTTTT
TRBJ1-2 NA NA TRBV19 14 CASSIQHTNYGYTF TGTGCCAGTAGTATTCAGCATACTAACTATGGCTACACCTTC
TRBJ1-5 NA NA TRBV27 14 CASSLTGSNQPQHF TGTGCCAGCAGTTTAACAGGGAGTAATCAGCCCCAGCATTTT
TRBJ2-3 NA NA TRBV14 16 CASSQDRVGSTDTQYF TGTGCCAGCAGCCAAGATCGTGTCGGGAGCACAGATACGCAGTATTTT
TRBJ1-2 NA NA TRBV4-3 17 CASSQVGRGQRGYGYTF TGCGCCAGCAGCCAAGTTGGGCGGGGACAAAGGGGCTATGGCTACACCTTC
TRBJ2-5 TRBD2 NA TRBV9 14 CASSVSGGKETQYF TGTGCCAGCAGCGTATCGGGAGGGAAGGAGACCCAGTACTTC
TRBJ2-5 NA few TRBV7-7 13 CASSQTRVETQYF TGTGCTAGCAGCCAAACGAGGGTTGAGACCCAGTACTTC